This T cell receptor beta chain stems from a study of cytomegalovirus exposure and HLA in healthy donors. Study-wide points: There were a few CMV-associated chains whose specificity for CMV antigens was confirmed in vitro.

CDR3 length equals 16 residues. CDR1 is SEHNR, CDR2 FQNEAQ, per germline (reference sequence). Germline trimming cut 5 bases from V and 4 bases from J; bases unmatched to any gene: 10. This clone occurred once. Its antigen is undetermined. The table came from immunoSEQ multiplex PCR; TCRdb's copy has only in-frame clones and leaves some out. The table lists 150,000 to 200,000 clones, about 90% of them singletons, with around 6% in the top ten. V usage is TRBV7-9 and J usage is TRBJ2-1, with TRBD2 matching over 8 bases. This receptor was taken from a woman in her 30s in good health and CMV-seronegative. Sequencing was done on a sample of PBMCs. CDR3 nucleotide sequence: TGTGCCAGCAGCCCCGGGGGGGCTATGGGATACAATGAGCAGTTCTTC. This encodes CASSPGGAMGYNEQFF.